Listed below are T cell receptor beta chains from one sample, sequenced in a study of blood T cell repertoires in COVID-19. This table comes from immunoSEQ multiplex PCR, and its TCRdb copy is limited to in-frame clones, with some not included. The sample lists roughly 120,000 clones, approximately 85% seen once, with about 3% in the top ten. The specimen sequenced was peripheral blood. The source is a woman aged 80 or older with COVID-19, enrolled during active disease. The CDR3 runs from the conserved cysteine through the conserved F or W. Each record gives: CDR3 DNA, CDR3 protein, D gene, clone size, V gene, J gene. A D gene is named only where the DNA matches it firmly. Clone size, where shown, is once, few, many, or a class for clones that have expanded.

CDR3nt: TGTGCCATCAGACCTCTAGCGGGGGGAGTGCGGGCCGGGGAGCTGTTTTTT; CDR3aa: CAIRPLAGGVRAGELFF; d_gene: TRBD2; abundance: NA; v_gene: TRBV10-3; j_gene: TRBJ2-2
CDR3nt: TGTGCCAGCAGTTTCTCCCCGGGGACAGGGGGCTCTAGGGAGCAGTACTTC; CDR3aa: CASSFSPGTGGSREQYF; d_gene: TRBD1; abundance: NA; v_gene: TRBV6-2/TRBV6-3; j_gene: TRBJ2-7
CDR3nt: TGTGCCAGCAGCTTTGGCTCCGGACAGCCTCTTTGGCAACTGTTTTTT; CDR3aa: CASSFGSGQPLWQLFF; d_gene: NA; abundance: NA; v_gene: TRBV7-9; j_gene: TRBJ1-4
CDR3nt: TGTGCCAGCAGTCTAGCTAGCGGGAGGGCCAAGAACACCGGGGAGCTGTTTTTT; CDR3aa: CASSLASGRAKNTGELFF; d_gene: TRBD2; abundance: NA; v_gene: TRBV6-6; j_gene: TRBJ2-2
CDR3nt: TGTGCCAGCCCATTTGCCCCGCGGGAGGGCCAAGATACGCAGTATTTT; CDR3aa: CASPFAPREGQDTQYF; d_gene: TRBD2; abundance: NA; v_gene: TRBV2; j_gene: TRBJ2-3
CDR3nt: TGTGCCAGCAGCTTCAGGGGTATAGGTACTGAAGCTTTCTTT; CDR3aa: CASSFRGIGTEAFF; d_gene: NA; abundance: NA; v_gene: TRBV7-2; j_gene: TRBJ1-1
CDR3nt: TGCGCCAGCAGCGCAGATGCAGGGGGCGGACAGCCCCAGCATTTT; CDR3aa: CASSADAGGGQPQHF; d_gene: TRBD1; abundance: NA; v_gene: TRBV4-1; j_gene: TRBJ1-5
CDR3nt: TGTGCCAGTAGTACCTCAACAGGGTTTACCTACGAGCAGTACTTC; CDR3aa: CASSTSTGFTYEQYF; d_gene: NA; abundance: once; v_gene: TRBV19; j_gene: TRBJ2-7
CDR3nt: TGTGCCAGCAGCCAAATGGTCGTGGGACAGCGGAGCATACGAAACACCATATATTTT; CDR3aa: CASSQMVVGQRSIRNTIYF; d_gene: TRBD1; abundance: NA; v_gene: TRBV16; j_gene: TRBJ1-3
CDR3nt: TGTGCCAGCAGCCAGGACAGGGCCACCTACGAGCAGTACTTC; CDR3aa: CASSQDRATYEQYF; d_gene: TRBD1; abundance: NA; v_gene: TRBV6-6; j_gene: TRBJ2-7
CDR3nt: TGCGCCAGCAGCCCGGACCGGGCCGGGGGCGGGGAGCTGTTTTTT; CDR3aa: CASSPDRAGGGELFF; d_gene: NA; abundance: NA; v_gene: TRBV5-1; j_gene: TRBJ2-2
CDR3nt: TGCGCCAGCAGCCAGCAATTGGACAGCTCCTACGAGCAGTACTTC; CDR3aa: CASSQQLDSSYEQYF; d_gene: NA; abundance: once; v_gene: TRBV4-3; j_gene: TRBJ2-7
CDR3nt: TGCGCCAGCAGTTTGAATGGTGACAGGTTTGTAGGTGCTGGAAACACCATATATTTT; CDR3aa: CASSLNGDRFVGAGNTIYF; d_gene: NA; abundance: few; v_gene: TRBV5-1; j_gene: TRBJ1-3
CDR3nt: TGTGCCAGCAGCTTGGTCAGGCAGCCCCAGCATTTT; CDR3aa: CASSLVRQPQHF; d_gene: NA; abundance: NA; v_gene: TRBV5-6; j_gene: TRBJ1-5
CDR3nt: TGTGCCAGCAGAGCCGACAGAAGCAATCAGCCCCAGCATTTT; CDR3aa: CASRADRSNQPQHF; d_gene: NA; abundance: few; v_gene: TRBV28; j_gene: TRBJ1-5
CDR3nt: TGTGCCAGCGGACGTGGGACAGGCGAATTTGGCTACACCTTC; CDR3aa: CASGRGTGEFGYTF; d_gene: TRBD1; abundance: few; v_gene: TRBV7-2; j_gene: TRBJ1-2
CDR3nt: TGTGCCAGCAGCTTGGACTTCTCTGGGGCCAACGTCCTGACTTTC; CDR3aa: CASSLDFSGANVLTF; d_gene: NA; abundance: NA; v_gene: TRBV5-5; j_gene: TRBJ2-6
CDR3nt: TGTGCCAGCGACGAGGCAAACAATGAGCAGTTCTTC; CDR3aa: CASDEANNEQFF; d_gene: NA; abundance: NA; v_gene: TRBV7-2; j_gene: TRBJ2-1
CDR3nt: TGTGCCAGCAGCGAGGGACTAGCGGTCCAAGAGACCCAGTACTTC; CDR3aa: CASSEGLAVQETQYF; d_gene: TRBD2; abundance: NA; v_gene: TRBV7-9; j_gene: TRBJ2-5
CDR3nt: TGTGCCAGCAGCAAGTCCGGGACAGGGGTTCCAGAGACCCAGTACTTC; CDR3aa: CASSKSGTGVPETQYF; d_gene: TRBD1; abundance: NA; v_gene: TRBV9; j_gene: TRBJ2-5
CDR3nt: TGTGCCAGCAGTTACGGCGGACTCGGGATGGAGTTCTTC; CDR3aa: CASSYGGLGMEFF; d_gene: NA; abundance: NA; v_gene: TRBV6-2/TRBV6-3; j_gene: TRBJ2-1
CDR3nt: TGTGCCAGCAGCCTCCCGACAGGGACTGGGGCCAACGTCCTGACTTTC; CDR3aa: CASSLPTGTGANVLTF; d_gene: TRBD1; abundance: NA; v_gene: TRBV5-4; j_gene: TRBJ2-6
CDR3nt: TGTGCCAGTAGTCCTAGGGACAGCCCTAATCAGCCCCAGCATTTT; CDR3aa: CASSPRDSPNQPQHF; d_gene: TRBD1; abundance: NA; v_gene: TRBV19; j_gene: TRBJ1-5
CDR3nt: TGCCCACCCGTTATGACTAGCGGAGAAGAGACCCAGTACTTC; CDR3aa: CPPVMTSGEETQYF; d_gene: TRBD2; abundance: NA; v_gene: TRBV10-1; j_gene: TRBJ2-5
CDR3nt: TGTGCCAGCAGTCCCGTAGCGGGAGGAGGCTACGAGCAGTACTTC; CDR3aa: CASSPVAGGGYEQYF; d_gene: TRBD2; abundance: NA; v_gene: TRBV27; j_gene: TRBJ2-7
CDR3nt: TGTGCCAGCAGTCGGACAGACTATGGCTACACCTTC; CDR3aa: CASSRTDYGYTF; d_gene: NA; abundance: NA; v_gene: TRBV3-1/TRBV3-2; j_gene: TRBJ1-2
CDR3nt: TGTGCCAGCCTTAAAGGGGGATACGAGCAGTACTTC; CDR3aa: CASLKGGYEQYF; d_gene: NA; abundance: NA; v_gene: TRBV6-6; j_gene: TRBJ2-7
CDR3nt: TGTGCCAGCAGGACTACCCTAGCCAACACCGGGGAGCTGTTTTTT; CDR3aa: CASRTTLANTGELFF; d_gene: NA; abundance: few; v_gene: TRBV28; j_gene: TRBJ2-2
CDR3nt: TGTGCCAGCAGCTCACCAGCAACTGGGACAGGGGAGACGCAGTATTTT; CDR3aa: CASSSPATGTGETQYF; d_gene: TRBD1; abundance: NA; v_gene: TRBV5-4; j_gene: TRBJ2-3
CDR3nt: TGTGCCAGCAGCAACCAGGGAATGGGGAGCAATCAGCCCCAGCATTTT; CDR3aa: CASSNQGMGSNQPQHF; d_gene: NA; abundance: NA; v_gene: TRBV5-4; j_gene: TRBJ1-5
CDR3nt: TGCGCCAGCAGCCGAACAGCTGCGAGCTCCTACGAGCAGTACTTC; CDR3aa: CASSRTAASSYEQYF; d_gene: NA; abundance: once; v_gene: TRBV23-1; j_gene: TRBJ2-7
CDR3nt: TGTGCCAGCAGTGGGCAGGCGCAAGAGACCCAGTACTTC; CDR3aa: CASSGQAQETQYF; d_gene: NA; abundance: NA; v_gene: TRBV11-1; j_gene: TRBJ2-5
CDR3nt: TGCGCCAGCAGCTTGTTGGGGCTCACTGAAGCTTTCTTT; CDR3aa: CASSLLGLTEAFF; d_gene: NA; abundance: NA; v_gene: TRBV5-1; j_gene: TRBJ1-1
CDR3nt: TGTGCCAGCAGCTTATCGTCAGGATTAACAAGCTCTGGGGCCAACGTCCTGACTTTC; CDR3aa: CASSLSSGLTSSGANVLTF; d_gene: NA; abundance: NA; v_gene: TRBV7-2; j_gene: TRBJ2-6
CDR3nt: TGTGCCAGCAGTTACGGGGAGAGCTCCTATAATTCACCCCTCCACTTT; CDR3aa: CASSYGESSYNSPLHF; d_gene: NA; abundance: NA; v_gene: TRBV6-2/TRBV6-3; j_gene: TRBJ1-6
CDR3nt: TGTGCCAGCATTAAGGCTAGCGGGAGAAGCTCCTACAATGAGCAGTTCTTC; CDR3aa: CASIKASGRSSYNEQFF; d_gene: TRBD2; abundance: NA; v_gene: TRBV7-9; j_gene: TRBJ2-1
CDR3nt: TGCGCCACCTCTGGGGGGGGCTCCCACGAGCAGTACTTC; CDR3aa: CATSGGGSHEQYF; d_gene: NA; abundance: NA; v_gene: TRBV5-1; j_gene: TRBJ2-7
CDR3nt: TGTGCCAGCAGTTTGGGGCACAATGAGCAGTTCTTC; CDR3aa: CASSLGHNEQFF; d_gene: NA; abundance: NA; v_gene: TRBV28; j_gene: TRBJ2-1
CDR3nt: TGCGCCAGCAGCTTGGGTGGGACTACGTGGGGAGAGACCCAGTACTTC; CDR3aa: CASSLGGTTWGETQYF; d_gene: TRBD2; abundance: once; v_gene: TRBV5-1; j_gene: TRBJ2-5
CDR3nt: TGTGCCAGCAGTTTGGGGAGCTCCTACGAGCAGTACTTC; CDR3aa: CASSLGSSYEQYF; d_gene: NA; abundance: once; v_gene: TRBV28; j_gene: TRBJ2-7
CDR3nt: TGTGCCAGCAGCTTAGCTCGGGGGGAAGGTGATGGCTACACCTTC; CDR3aa: CASSLARGEGDGYTF; d_gene: NA; abundance: NA; v_gene: TRBV7-2; j_gene: TRBJ1-2
CDR3nt: TGCGCCAGCAGTGGTAGGACTAGCGGGACCTACAATGAGCAGTTCTTC; CDR3aa: CASSGRTSGTYNEQFF; d_gene: TRBD2; abundance: NA; v_gene: TRBV10-2; j_gene: TRBJ2-1
CDR3nt: TGTGCCAGCAGCGTAAGACAGGCAAACTATGGCTACACCTTC; CDR3aa: CASSVRQANYGYTF; d_gene: NA; abundance: NA; v_gene: TRBV5-4; j_gene: TRBJ1-2
CDR3nt: TGTGCCAGCAGTTCCTGGGCCGAGCAGTACTTC; CDR3aa: CASSSWAEQYF; d_gene: NA; abundance: NA; v_gene: TRBV28; j_gene: TRBJ2-7
CDR3nt: TGTGCCAGCAGCCTTGAACAGGGGGCGTATGGCTACACCTTC; CDR3aa: CASSLEQGAYGYTF; d_gene: TRBD1; abundance: NA; v_gene: TRBV28; j_gene: TRBJ1-2
CDR3nt: TGTGCCAGTATCGGGGACAGGGGCACTGAAGCTTTCTTT; CDR3aa: CASIGDRGTEAFF; d_gene: TRBD1; abundance: NA; v_gene: TRBV19; j_gene: TRBJ1-1
CDR3nt: TGTGCCAGCAGTTCTACTAGCGGACCCGCAGATACGCAGTATTTT; CDR3aa: CASSSTSGPADTQYF; d_gene: TRBD2; abundance: NA; v_gene: TRBV27; j_gene: TRBJ2-3
CDR3nt: TGTGCCAGCAGTTACGGGGGCCAGGGCCACGGGGAGCTGTTTTTT; CDR3aa: CASSYGGQGHGELFF; d_gene: NA; abundance: NA; v_gene: TRBV6-5; j_gene: TRBJ2-2